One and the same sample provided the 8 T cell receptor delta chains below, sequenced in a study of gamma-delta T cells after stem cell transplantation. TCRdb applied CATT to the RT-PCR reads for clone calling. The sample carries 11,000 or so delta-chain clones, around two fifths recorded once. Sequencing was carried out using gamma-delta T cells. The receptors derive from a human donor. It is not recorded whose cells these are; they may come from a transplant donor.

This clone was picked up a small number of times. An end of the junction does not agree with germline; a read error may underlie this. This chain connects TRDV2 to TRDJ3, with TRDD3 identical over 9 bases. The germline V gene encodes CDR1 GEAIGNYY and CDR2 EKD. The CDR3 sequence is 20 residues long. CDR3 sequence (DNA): TGTGCCTGTGGCACCAGACTGGGGGACGGTGGGTCCTGGGACACCCGACAGATGTTTTTC. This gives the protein CACGTRLGDGGSWDTRQMFF.

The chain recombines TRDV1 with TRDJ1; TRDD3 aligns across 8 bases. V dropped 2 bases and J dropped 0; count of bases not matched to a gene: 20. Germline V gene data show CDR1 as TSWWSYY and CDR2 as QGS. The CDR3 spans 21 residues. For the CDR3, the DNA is TGTGCTCTTGGGGAAACCCCTAACTGCACTGGGGGGTGGAAGTACACCGATAAACTCATCTTT. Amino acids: CALGETPNCTGGWKYTDKLIF.

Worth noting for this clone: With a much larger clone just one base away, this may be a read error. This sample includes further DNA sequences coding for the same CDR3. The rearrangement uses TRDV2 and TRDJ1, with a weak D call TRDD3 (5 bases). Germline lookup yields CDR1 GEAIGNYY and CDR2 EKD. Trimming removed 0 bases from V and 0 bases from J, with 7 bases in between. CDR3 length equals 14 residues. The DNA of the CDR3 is TGTGCCTGTGACACCGGGGGCTACACCGATAAACTCATCTTT. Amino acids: CACDTGGYTDKLIF.

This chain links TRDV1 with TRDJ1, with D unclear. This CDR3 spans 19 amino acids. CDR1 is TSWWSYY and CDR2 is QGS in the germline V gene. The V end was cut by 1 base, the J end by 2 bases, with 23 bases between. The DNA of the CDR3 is TGTGCTCTTGGGGAACCTTCGCCTAGGAGTCCGATAACAACCGATAAACTCATCTTT. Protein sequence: CALGEPSPRSPITTDKLIF.

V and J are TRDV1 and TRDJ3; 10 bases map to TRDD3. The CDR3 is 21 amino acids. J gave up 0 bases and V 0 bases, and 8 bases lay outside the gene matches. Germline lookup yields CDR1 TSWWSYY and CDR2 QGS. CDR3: CALGELTGGSSSSWDTRQMFF. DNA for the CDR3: TGTGCTCTTGGGGAACTAACTGGGGGATCGTCTAGCTCCTGGGACACCCGACAGATGTTTTTC.

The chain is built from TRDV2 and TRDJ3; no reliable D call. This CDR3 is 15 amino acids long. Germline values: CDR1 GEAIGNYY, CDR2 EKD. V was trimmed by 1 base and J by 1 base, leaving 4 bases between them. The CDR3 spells CACDTRSWDTRQMFF. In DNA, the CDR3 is TGTGCCTGTGACACTCGTTCCTGGGACACCCGACAGATGTTTTTC.

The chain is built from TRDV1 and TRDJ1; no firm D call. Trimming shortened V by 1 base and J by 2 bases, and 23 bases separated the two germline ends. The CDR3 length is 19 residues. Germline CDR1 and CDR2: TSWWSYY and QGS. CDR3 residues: CALGEHEFLEAPFTDKLIF. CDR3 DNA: TGTGCTCTTGGGGAACATGAGTTTCTGGAGGCCCCGTTTACCGATAAACTCATCTTT.

The CDR3 sequence is CACDTGFFLGYWETLGAQLFF. For the CDR3, the DNA is TGTGCCTGTGACACGGGGTTCTTCCTAGGGTATTGGGAGACACTGGGAGCACAACTCTTCTTT. The chain has TRDV2 and TRDJ2; weak D call: TRDD2 (7 bases). Germline values: CDR1 GEAIGNYY, CDR2 EKD. V lost 1 base, J lost 7 bases, and 33 bases lay in between. The CDR3 spans 21 residues.